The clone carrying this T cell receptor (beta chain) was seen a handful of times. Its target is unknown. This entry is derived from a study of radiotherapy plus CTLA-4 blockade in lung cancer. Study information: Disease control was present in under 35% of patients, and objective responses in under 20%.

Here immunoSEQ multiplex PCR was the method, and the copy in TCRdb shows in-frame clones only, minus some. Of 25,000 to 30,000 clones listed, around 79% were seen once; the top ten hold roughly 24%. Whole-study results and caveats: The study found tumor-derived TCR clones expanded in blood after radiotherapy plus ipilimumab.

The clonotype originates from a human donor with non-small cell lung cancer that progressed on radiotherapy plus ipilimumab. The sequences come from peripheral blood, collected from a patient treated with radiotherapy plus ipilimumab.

CDR3 sequence: CASSPGGWSYEQYF. CDR3 nucleotide sequence: TGTGCCAGTAGTCCGGGAGGATGGTCCTACGAGCAGTACTTC. This chain joins TRBV19 and TRBJ2-7; 7 positions match TRBD2. The length of the CDR3 is 14 residues. J was trimmed by 1 base and V by 5 bases; bases with no gene match: 5. Per the germline V gene, CDR1 is LNHDA and CDR2 is SQIVND (reference sequence).